These T cell receptor beta chains were read from a single sample in a study of OX40 agonist ivuxolimab in advanced cancers. TCRdb's table, derived via immunoSEQ multiplex PCR, lists solely in-frame clones and lacks some. The sample holds roughly 10,000 clones, about 66% seen once. Sequencing was performed on CD4+ or CD8+ T cells sorted from blood, taken in a trial of the OX40 agonist ivuxolimab. These receptors came from an adult with an advanced solid tumor such as melanoma, head and neck, liver or kidney cancer. CDR3s include the opening cysteine and the closing phenylalanine or tryptophan. Each record gives: J gene, V gene, D gene, clone size, CDR3 length, CDR3 DNA, CDR3 protein. D genes are given only for firm matches. The size entry is marked missing in some rows and otherwise reads once, few, many or a size class.

j_call: TRBJ1-2
v_call: TRBV12-2
d_call: .
clone_size: once
cdr3_length: 13
cdr3_nt: TGTGCAAGTCGCTTAAGGGGTTTCTATGGCTACACCTTC
cdr3_aa: CASRLRGFYGYTF

j_call: TRBJ2-1
v_call: TRBV5-1
d_call: TRBD2
clone_size: few
cdr3_length: 15
cdr3_nt: TGCGCCAGCAGCTTGGCCGGGACTAGCGGGGTCGGGCAGTTCTTC
cdr3_aa: CASSLAGTSGVGQFF

j_call: TRBJ2-1
v_call: TRBV4-1
d_call: TRBD1
clone_size: once
cdr3_length: 15
cdr3_nt: TGCGCCAGCAGCCGAGGGACAGGGATCTACAATGAGCAGTTCTTC
cdr3_aa: CASSRGTGIYNEQFF

j_call: TRBJ1-6
v_call: TRBV19
d_call: .
clone_size: .
cdr3_length: 15
cdr3_nt: TGTGCCAGTAGTATAGCCGTCCAGGGTGGTTCACCCCTCCACTTT
cdr3_aa: CASSIAVQGGSPLHF

j_call: TRBJ1-1
v_call: TRBV27
d_call: .
clone_size: .
cdr3_length: 14
cdr3_nt: TGTGCCAGCAGTTTACAGGGGACGAACACTGAAGCTTTCTTT
cdr3_aa: CASSLQGTNTEAFF

j_call: TRBJ1-2
v_call: TRBV29-1
d_call: .
clone_size: .
cdr3_length: 14
cdr3_nt: TGCAGCGTTGACCTGGAATTTGCTAACTATGGCTACACCTTC
cdr3_aa: CSVDLEFANYGYTF

j_call: TRBJ2-1
v_call: TRBV19
d_call: .
clone_size: .
cdr3_length: 12
cdr3_nt: TGTGCCAGTAGGATCGGGGCGAATGAGCAGTTCTTC
cdr3_aa: CASRIGANEQFF

j_call: TRBJ2-3
v_call: TRBV11-1
d_call: .
clone_size: .
cdr3_length: 16
cdr3_nt: TGTGCCAGCAGCGGGCCTGGGGTAGGTAGCACAGATACGCAGTATTTT
cdr3_aa: CASSGPGVGSTDTQYF

j_call: TRBJ2-5
v_call: TRBV19
d_call: TRBD1
clone_size: .
cdr3_length: 15
cdr3_nt: TGTGCCAGTAGTATCTCGGGACAGGGCAGCGAGACCCAGTACTTC
cdr3_aa: CASSISGQGSETQYF

j_call: TRBJ2-7
v_call: TRBV11-2
d_call: .
clone_size: .
cdr3_length: 14
cdr3_nt: TGTGCCAGCACCATCGGAAGCCAGCCCCTCGAGCAGTACTTC
cdr3_aa: CASTIGSQPLEQYF

j_call: TRBJ2-2
v_call: TRBV4-3
d_call: .
clone_size: .
cdr3_length: 17
cdr3_nt: TGCGCCAGCAGCCAAGATCAGAGGACTGAGCCTCCCGGGGAGCTGTTTTTT
cdr3_aa: CASSQDQRTEPPGELFF

j_call: TRBJ1-2
v_call: TRBV28
d_call: .
clone_size: few
cdr3_length: 14
cdr3_nt: TGTGCCAGTTGCAGCCCCAGGGAAAACTATGGCTACACCTTC
cdr3_aa: CASCSPRENYGYTF

j_call: TRBJ2-6
v_call: TRBV28
d_call: .
clone_size: few
cdr3_length: 15
cdr3_nt: TGTGCCAGCAGTTTGATCGTCTCTGGGGCCAACGTCCTGACTTTC
cdr3_aa: CASSLIVSGANVLTF

j_call: TRBJ1-6
v_call: TRBV2
d_call: .
clone_size: medium-sized
cdr3_length: 13
cdr3_nt: TGTGCCAGCAGGGAGGGTGGAAATTCACCCCTCCACTTT
cdr3_aa: CASREGGNSPLHF

j_call: TRBJ2-7
v_call: TRBV10-3
d_call: .
clone_size: .
cdr3_length: 13
cdr3_nt: TGTGCCATCAGTGATGGACCGCACTACGAGCAGTACTTC
cdr3_aa: CAISDGPHYEQYF

j_call: TRBJ2-1
v_call: TRBV27
d_call: TRBD2
clone_size: .
cdr3_length: 15
cdr3_nt: TGTGCCAGCAGTTTAGCGGGGGGAGACTACAATGAGCAGTTCTTC
cdr3_aa: CASSLAGGDYNEQFF

j_call: TRBJ1-5
v_call: TRBV9
d_call: .
clone_size: few
cdr3_length: 15
cdr3_nt: TGTGCCAGCAGCGAGAGGGGTTATAGCAATCAGCCCCAGCATTTT
cdr3_aa: CASSERGYSNQPQHF

j_call: TRBJ2-2
v_call: TRBV15
d_call: .
clone_size: few
cdr3_length: 16
cdr3_nt: TGTGCCACCAGCCCAGGGGACAATTCGAACACCGGGGAGCTGTTTTTT
cdr3_aa: CATSPGDNSNTGELFF

j_call: TRBJ1-3
v_call: TRBV7-4
d_call: TRBD1
clone_size: few
cdr3_length: 17
cdr3_nt: TGTGCCAGCAGCTTGTGGGGACAGGGCTGTTGGAGAAACACCATATATTTT
cdr3_aa: CASSLWGQGCWRNTIYF

j_call: TRBJ1-1
v_call: TRBV6-6
d_call: .
clone_size: .
cdr3_length: 12
cdr3_nt: TGTGCCAGCAGTTCATCAGGGACTGAAGCTTTCTTT
cdr3_aa: CASSSSGTEAFF

j_call: TRBJ2-7
v_call: TRBV7-9
d_call: .
clone_size: .
cdr3_length: 14
cdr3_nt: TGTGCCAGCAGCTCGGTGGCTGCATCCTACGAGCAGTACTTC
cdr3_aa: CASSSVAASYEQYF

j_call: TRBJ2-7
v_call: TRBV30
d_call: .
clone_size: .
cdr3_length: 13
cdr3_nt: TGTGCCTGGTCCAGGGACTCGGCCTACGAGCAGTACTTC
cdr3_aa: CAWSRDSAYEQYF

j_call: TRBJ1-2
v_call: TRBV2
d_call: TRBD1
clone_size: .
cdr3_length: 14
cdr3_nt: TGTGCCAGCAGTCTCACCGGGACAGGAGACGGCTACACCTTC
cdr3_aa: CASSLTGTGDGYTF

j_call: TRBJ2-7
v_call: TRBV4-3
d_call: TRBD2
clone_size: .
cdr3_length: 16
cdr3_nt: TGCGCCAGCAGCCAAGAAGTGACTAGCGGGAGCTACGAGCAGTACTTC
cdr3_aa: CASSQEVTSGSYEQYF

j_call: TRBJ2-5
v_call: TRBV19
d_call: .
clone_size: .
cdr3_length: 13
cdr3_nt: TGTGCCAGTAGTATACAGGGGCAAGAGACCCAGTACTTC
cdr3_aa: CASSIQGQETQYF

j_call: TRBJ1-1
v_call: TRBV28
d_call: .
clone_size: .
cdr3_length: 14
cdr3_nt: TGTGCCAGCACCTCCGGCCGGAGGAACACTGAAGCTTTCTTT
cdr3_aa: CASTSGRRNTEAFF

j_call: TRBJ2-3
v_call: TRBV4-3
d_call: TRBD2
clone_size: .
cdr3_length: 15
cdr3_nt: TGCGCCAGCAGCCAAGATCCTAGCGGGTACGACACGCAGTATTTT
cdr3_aa: CASSQDPSGYDTQYF

j_call: TRBJ1-1
v_call: TRBV7-9
d_call: .
clone_size: .
cdr3_length: 12
cdr3_nt: TGTGCCAGCAGCTTTGGGACCCTTGAAGCTTTCTTT
cdr3_aa: CASSFGTLEAFF

j_call: TRBJ1-2
v_call: TRBV7-9
d_call: TRBD1
clone_size: few
cdr3_length: 15
cdr3_nt: TGTGCCAGCAGCTCCGGGACAGGGGCTCGGGATGGCTACACCTTC
cdr3_aa: CASSSGTGARDGYTF